What follows are 7 T cell receptor beta chains derived from one specimen sequenced in a study of spatial heterogeneity in lung cancer. Time point indicated: blood at routine non-recurrence follow-up after resection. Without sorting, whole RNA was sequenced from tumor, nontumor lung or frozen PBMC. A single record per CDR3 protein comes from TCRdb applying MiXCR to the 5' RACE reads. This repertoire shows some 110,000 distinct CDR3 sequences, approximately 12% found once; its top ten account for roughly 17%. The specimen comprised PBMCs, sampled at follow-up. Every receptor here comes from a male donor with early-stage non-small cell lung cancer.

For the CDR3, the DNA is TGTGCCAGCAGCCGCTCACAGGGGTCCTACAATGAGCAGTTCTTC. Translation gives CASSRSQGSYNEQFF. The chain combines TRBV11-2 with TRBJ2-1, with 7 bases matching TRBD1. The CDR3 contains 15 residues. The V gene's germline CDR1 is SGHAT and CDR2 FQNNGV. Trimming removed 5 bases from V and 1 base from J; junction bases left unmatched: 5.

This clonotype was detected only a few times. The chain links TRBV28 to TRBJ1-3; D unresolved. The germline V gene encodes CDR1 MDHEN and CDR2 SYDVKM. V was clipped by 6 bases and J by 3 bases, with 15 bases between them. The CDR3 consists of 15 residues. CDR3 loop: CASSAGGIGGNTIYF. As DNA, the CDR3 is TGTGCCAGCAGCGCCGGAGGGATAGGTGGAAACACCATATATTTT.

This chain links TRBV28 with TRBJ1-2; possibly TRBD1 for D (5 bases). The CDR3 sequence is 13 residues long. Germline loops: CDR1 MDHEN, CDR2 SYDVKM. V was cut by 10 bases and J by 5 bases, with 17 bases left in between. The CDR3 bases are TGTGCCACCCTTGAGCAGGGAGTATATGGCTACACCTTC. It specifies CATLEQGVYGYTF.

This sequence joins TRBV20-1 and TRBJ2-7, with D possibly being TRBD1 or TRBD2 (6 bases each). Germline assignment: CDR1 DFQATT and CDR2 SNEGSKA (reference sequence). The germline V and J ends were trimmed by 3 bases and 6 bases, with 24 bases remaining between them. The CDR3 contains 16 residues. The CDR3 bases are TGCAGTGCTAGCAAATCATTGTTGGGGGCCGGGGGCGAGCAGTACTTC. Its protein is CSASKSLLGAGGEQYF.

This chain uses TRBV7-2 with TRBJ1-2, with TRBD1 as a possible D gene (5 bases). The CDR3 sequence is 14 residues long. The germline CDR1 and CDR2 sequences are SGHTA and FQGNSA. V lost 1 base and J 2 bases, leaving 8 bases between the germline ends. The CDR3 sequence: CASSLDAGNYGYTF. For the CDR3, the DNA is TGTGCCAGCAGCTTAGATGCAGGGAACTATGGCTACACCTTC.

This clonotype has more than one count but fewer than ten. The rearrangement links TRBV7-2 to TRBJ1-1; no reliable D call. CDR3 length: 15 amino acids. Trimming cost V 0 bases and J 1 base, with 9 bases left between them. The germline CDR1 and CDR2 sequences are SGHTA and FQGNSA. CDR3 residues: CASSLALRTNTEAFF. The CDR3 DNA is TGTGCCAGCAGCTTAGCGCTAAGGACGAACACTGAAGCTTTCTTT.

The chain employs TRBV4-3 and TRBJ2-7, with D perhaps matching TRBD1 (5 bases). Germline CDR1 LGHNA, CDR2 YSLEER. V was trimmed by 1 base and J by 0 bases, leaving 13 bases between them. The CDR3 runs to 16 residues. The CDR3 coding sequence is TGCGCCAGCAGCCAAGCCGTGGGGCTGAGCTCCTACGAGCAGTACTTC. It encodes CASSQAVGLSSYEQYF.